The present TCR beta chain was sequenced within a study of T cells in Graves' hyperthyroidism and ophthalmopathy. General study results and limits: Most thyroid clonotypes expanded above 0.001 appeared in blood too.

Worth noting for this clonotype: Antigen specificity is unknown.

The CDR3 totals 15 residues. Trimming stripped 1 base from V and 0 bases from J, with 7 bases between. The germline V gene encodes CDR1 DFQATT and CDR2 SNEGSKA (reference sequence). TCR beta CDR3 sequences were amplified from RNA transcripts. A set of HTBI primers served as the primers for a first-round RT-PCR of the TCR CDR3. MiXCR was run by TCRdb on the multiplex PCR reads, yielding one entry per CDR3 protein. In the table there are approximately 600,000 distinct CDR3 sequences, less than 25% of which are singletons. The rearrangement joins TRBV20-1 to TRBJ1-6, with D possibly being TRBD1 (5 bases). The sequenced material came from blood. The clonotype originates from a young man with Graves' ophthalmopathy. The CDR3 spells CSARARGSYNSPLHF. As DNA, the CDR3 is TGCAGTGCTAGAGCAAGGGGCTCCTATAATTCACCCCTCCACTTT.